The 4 T cell receptor beta chains below were found in one sample sequenced in a study of tumor and adjacent non-tumor tissue in lung cancer. The template was RNA from unsorted bulk tissue. Distant lung tissue was collected more than 3 cm away from the tumor edge. Three rounds of nested PCR, following a modified ARM-PCR protocol, produced the TCRbeta library. TCRdb re-called the multiplex PCR reads with MiXCR, one entry per CDR3 protein. The sample has approximately 90,000 distinct CDR3 sequences; around 82% are singletons. Sequencing used distant non-tumor lung tissue. The receptors originated from a woman in her 50s with non-small cell lung cancer.

Notes on this clonotype: The CDR3 does not close with the conserved phenylalanine or tryptophan, likely indicating a read error. The rearrangement links TRBV20-1 to TRBJ2-7, with D tentatively TRBD2 (6 bases). V was trimmed by 0 bases and J by 8 bases, leaving 11 bases between them. Per germline, CDR1 DFQATT and CDR2 SNEGSKA (reference sequence). This CDR3 comprises 12 residues. The CDR3 bases are TGCAGTGCTAGAGATGTGCGGGGCAAGCAGTACTTA. It codes for CSARDVRGKQYL.

On this clonotype itself: This could be a read error, since a much larger clone is one nucleotide away. This chain connects TRBV30 to TRBJ2-7; 12 nucleotides line up with TRBD2. Looked up from germline, CDR1 is GTSNPN and CDR2 is SVGIG (reference sequence). The CDR3 runs to 14 residues. For the CDR3, the DNA is TGTGTCTGGAGGCTAGCGGGAGGGTACTACGAGCAGTACTTC. This codes for CVWRLAGGYYEQYF.

With respect to this clonotype: The junction does not match germline at one end; this may be a read error. V is TRBV10-1 and J is TRBJ2-1; weak D call: TRBD2 (5 bases). Germline V gives CDR1 WNHNN, CDR2 SYGVQD (reference sequence). This CDR3 contains 13 residues. The CDR3 loop is CVSSKNSGNEQFF. The CDR3 DNA reads TGCGTCAGCAGTAAGAATTCGGGGAATGAGCAGTTCTTC.

The chain is built from TRBV6-1 and TRBJ2-1; maybe TRBD2 (5 bases). The germline V gene encodes CDR1 MNHNS and CDR2 SASEGT. The CDR3 runs to 15 residues. Trimming cost V 5 bases and J 4 bases, with 15 bases left between them. The CDR3 DNA reads TGTGCCAGCAGTTTCGGGATTAGCCGATACAATGAGCAGTTCTTC. Protein sequence: CASSFGISRYNEQFF.